This section outlines one T cell receptor (beta chain) sequence together with its context. Germline lookup yields CDR1 SGHRS and CDR2 YFSETQ. V was pared by 0 bases and J by 2 bases, with 9 bases between. The CDR3 totals 15 residues. The data stem from a study of cytomegalovirus exposure and HLA in healthy donors. 13 Jbeta primers and 60 Vbeta primers were used for the PCR. Produced via immunoSEQ multiplex PCR; TCRdb's table is partial and in-frame only. The table lists around 200,000 clones, 70% to 85% of them singletons. The receptor was isolated from a woman aged 40 to 50 in good health and CMV-seronegative. Sequencing input: PBMCs. The chain joins TRBV5-1 to TRBJ2-1; D unclear. The CDR3 reads CASSLGPGAYNEQFF. The CDR3 DNA reads TGCGCCAGCAGCTTGGGTCCTGGAGCCTACAATGAGCAGTTCTTC.